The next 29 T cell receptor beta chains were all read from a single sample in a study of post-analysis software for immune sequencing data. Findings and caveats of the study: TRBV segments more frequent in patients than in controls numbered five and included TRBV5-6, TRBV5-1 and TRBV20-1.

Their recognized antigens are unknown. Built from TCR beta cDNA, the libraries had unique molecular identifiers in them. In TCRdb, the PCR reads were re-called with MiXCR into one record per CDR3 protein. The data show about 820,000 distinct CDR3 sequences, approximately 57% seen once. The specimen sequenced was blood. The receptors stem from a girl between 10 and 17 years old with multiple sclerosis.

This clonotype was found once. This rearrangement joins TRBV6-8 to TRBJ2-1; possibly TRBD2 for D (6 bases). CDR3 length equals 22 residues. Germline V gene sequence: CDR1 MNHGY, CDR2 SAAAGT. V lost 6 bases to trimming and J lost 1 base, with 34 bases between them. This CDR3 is CASSRSGLWVRCKPSSYNEQFF. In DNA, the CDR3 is TGTGCCAGCAGCCGAAGCGGGCTCTGGGTACGATGTAAGCCGTCGTCCTACAATGAGCAGTTCTTC.

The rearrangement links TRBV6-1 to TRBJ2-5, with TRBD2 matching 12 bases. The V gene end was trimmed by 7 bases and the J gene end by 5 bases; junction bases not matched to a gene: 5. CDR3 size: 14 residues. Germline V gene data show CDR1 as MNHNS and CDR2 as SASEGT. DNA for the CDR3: TGTGCCAGCACGCTAGCGGGAGGGAGGGAGACCCAGTACTTC. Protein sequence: CASTLAGGRETQYF.

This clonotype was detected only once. CDR3 loop: CSVDVVFQETQYF. CDR3 sequence (DNA): TGCAGCGTTGATGTGGTATTTCAAGAGACCCAGTACTTC. This chain connects TRBV29-1 to TRBJ2-5; D not certain. Trimming took off 3 bases at V and 2 bases at J, with 10 bases between the two ends. CDR1 is SQVTM and CDR2 is ANQGSEA in the germline V gene. There are 13 residues in the CDR3.

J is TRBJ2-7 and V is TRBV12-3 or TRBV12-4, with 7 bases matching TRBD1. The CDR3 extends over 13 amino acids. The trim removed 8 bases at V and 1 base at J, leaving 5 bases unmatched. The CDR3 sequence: CASGPTGSYEQYF. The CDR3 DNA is TGTGCCAGCGGTCCGACAGGGTCCTACGAGCAGTACTTC.

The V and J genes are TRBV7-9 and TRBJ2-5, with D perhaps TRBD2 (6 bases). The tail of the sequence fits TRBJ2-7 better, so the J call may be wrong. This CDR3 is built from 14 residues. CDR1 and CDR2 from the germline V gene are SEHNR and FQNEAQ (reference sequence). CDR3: CASSLAQGLYEQYF. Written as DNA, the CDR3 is TGTGCCAGCAGCTTAGCTCAGGGACTTTACGAGCAGTACTTC.

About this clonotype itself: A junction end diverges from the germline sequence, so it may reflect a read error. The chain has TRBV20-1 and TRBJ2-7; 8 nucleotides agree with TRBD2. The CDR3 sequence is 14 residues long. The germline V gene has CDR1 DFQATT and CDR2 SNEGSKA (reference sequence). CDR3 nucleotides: TGCAGTACTAGACTACTAGCGGTTCCCTACGAGCAGTACTTC. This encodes CSTRLLAVPYEQYF.

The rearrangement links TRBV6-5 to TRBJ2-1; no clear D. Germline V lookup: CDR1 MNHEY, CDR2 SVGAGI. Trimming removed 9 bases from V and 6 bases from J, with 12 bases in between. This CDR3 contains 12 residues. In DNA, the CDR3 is TGTGCCAGTAGCCCCTCCGCCAATGAGCAGTTCTTC. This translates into CASSPSANEQFF.

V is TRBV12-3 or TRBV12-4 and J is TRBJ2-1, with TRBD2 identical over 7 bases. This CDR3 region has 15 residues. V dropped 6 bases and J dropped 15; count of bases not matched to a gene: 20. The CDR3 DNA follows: TGTGCCAGCAGCCACAATCGGGACTACCCTTATGATGTGTTCTTC. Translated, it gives CASSHNRDYPYDVFF.

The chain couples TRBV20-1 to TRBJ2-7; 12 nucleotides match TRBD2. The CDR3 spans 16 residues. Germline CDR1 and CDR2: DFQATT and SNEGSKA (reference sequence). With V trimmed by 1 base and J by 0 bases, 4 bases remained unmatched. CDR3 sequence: CSARAGLAGHSYEQYF. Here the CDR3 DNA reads TGCAGTGCTAGAGCTGGACTAGCGGGGCACTCCTACGAGCAGTACTTC.

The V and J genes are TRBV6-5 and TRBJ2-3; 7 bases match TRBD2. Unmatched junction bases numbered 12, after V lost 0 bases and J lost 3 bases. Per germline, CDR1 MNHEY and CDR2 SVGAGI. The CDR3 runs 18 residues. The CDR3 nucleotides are TGTGCCAGCAGTTACTCGCGAGGTGCGGGGGAATTAACAGATACGCAGTATTTT. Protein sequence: CASSYSRGAGELTDTQYF.

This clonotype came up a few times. Here the CDR3 reads CAISGTGGASGLETQYF. DNA of the CDR3: TGTGCCATCAGCGGGACAGGGGGCGCCTCGGGTCTTGAGACCCAGTACTTC. This chain connects TRBV10-3 to TRBJ2-5, with TRBD1 identical over 12 bases. Per germline, CDR1 ENHRY and CDR2 SYGVKD. J lost 5 bases, V lost 6 bases, and 13 bases had no gene match. CDR3 length: 17 residues.

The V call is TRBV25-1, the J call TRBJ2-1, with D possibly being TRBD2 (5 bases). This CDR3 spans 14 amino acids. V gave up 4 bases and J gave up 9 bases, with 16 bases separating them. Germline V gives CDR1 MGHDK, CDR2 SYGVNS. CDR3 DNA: TGTGCCAGCAGTGGTGGCGGGCGGAACGCTGAGCAGTTCTTC. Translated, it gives CASSGGGRNAEQFF.

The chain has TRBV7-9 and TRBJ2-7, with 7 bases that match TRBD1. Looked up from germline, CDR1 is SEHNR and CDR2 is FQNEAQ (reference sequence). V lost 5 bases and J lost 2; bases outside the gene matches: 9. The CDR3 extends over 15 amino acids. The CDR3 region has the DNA TGTGCCAGCAGCCAACCGACGGACAGGACCTACGAGCAGTACTTC. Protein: CASSQPTDRTYEQYF.

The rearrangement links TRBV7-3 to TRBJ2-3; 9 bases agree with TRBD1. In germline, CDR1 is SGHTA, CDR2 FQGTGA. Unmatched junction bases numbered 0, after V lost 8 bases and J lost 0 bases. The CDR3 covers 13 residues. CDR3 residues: CASGQGSTDTQYF. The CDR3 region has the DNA TGTGCCAGCGGACAGGGGAGCACAGATACGCAGTATTTT.

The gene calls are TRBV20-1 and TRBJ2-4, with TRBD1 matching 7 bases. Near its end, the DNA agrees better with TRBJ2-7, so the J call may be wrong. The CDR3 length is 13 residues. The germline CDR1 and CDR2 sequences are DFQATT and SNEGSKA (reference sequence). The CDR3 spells CSAPYRGRHEQYF. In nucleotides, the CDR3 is TGCAGTGCGCCCTACAGGGGCCGGCACGAGCAGTACTTC.

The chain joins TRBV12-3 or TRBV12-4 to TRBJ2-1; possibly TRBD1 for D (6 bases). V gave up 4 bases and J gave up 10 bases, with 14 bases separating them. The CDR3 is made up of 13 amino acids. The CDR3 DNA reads TGTGCCAGCAGTTCGTGGGGGCTGGGAGAGCAGTTCTTC. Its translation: CASSSWGLGEQFF.

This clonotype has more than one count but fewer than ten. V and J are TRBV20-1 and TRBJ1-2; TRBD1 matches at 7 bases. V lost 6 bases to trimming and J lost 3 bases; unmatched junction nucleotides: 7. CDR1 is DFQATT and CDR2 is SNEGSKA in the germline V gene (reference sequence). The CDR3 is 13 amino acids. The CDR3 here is CSAPGDRDYGYTF. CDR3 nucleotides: TGCAGTGCCCCCGGGGACAGAGACTATGGCTACACCTTC.

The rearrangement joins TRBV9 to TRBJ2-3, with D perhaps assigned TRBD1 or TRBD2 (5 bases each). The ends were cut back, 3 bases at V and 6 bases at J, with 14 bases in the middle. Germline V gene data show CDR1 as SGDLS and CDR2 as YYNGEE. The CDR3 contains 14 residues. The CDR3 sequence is CASSGPGPEDTQYF. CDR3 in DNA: TGTGCCAGCAGCGGGCCGGGACCCGAGGATACGCAGTATTTT.

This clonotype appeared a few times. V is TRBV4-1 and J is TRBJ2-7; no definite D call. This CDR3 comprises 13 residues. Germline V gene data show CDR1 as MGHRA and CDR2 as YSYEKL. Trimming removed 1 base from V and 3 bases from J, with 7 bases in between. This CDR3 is CASSQGLNYEQYF. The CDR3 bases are TGCGCCAGCAGCCAAGGACTGAACTACGAGCAGTACTTC.

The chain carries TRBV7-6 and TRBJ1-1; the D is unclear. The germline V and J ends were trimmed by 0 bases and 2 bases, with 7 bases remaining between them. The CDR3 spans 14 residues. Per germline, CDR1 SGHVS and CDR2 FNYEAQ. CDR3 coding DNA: TGTGCCAGCAGCTTAGCTGGGATAAACACTGAAGCTTTCTTT. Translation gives CASSLAGINTEAFF.

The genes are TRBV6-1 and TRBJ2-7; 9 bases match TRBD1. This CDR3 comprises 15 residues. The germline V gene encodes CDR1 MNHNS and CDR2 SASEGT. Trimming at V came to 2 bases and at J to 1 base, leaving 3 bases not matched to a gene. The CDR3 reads CASSETGTGSYEQYF. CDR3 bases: TGTGCCAGCAGTGAAACCGGGACAGGGTCCTACGAGCAGTACTTC.

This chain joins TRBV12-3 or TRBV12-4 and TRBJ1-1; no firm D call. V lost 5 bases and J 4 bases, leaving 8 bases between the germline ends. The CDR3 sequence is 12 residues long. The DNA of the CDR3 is TGTGCCAGCAGTAGAGCGGGCACTGAAGCTTTCTTT. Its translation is CASSRAGTEAFF.

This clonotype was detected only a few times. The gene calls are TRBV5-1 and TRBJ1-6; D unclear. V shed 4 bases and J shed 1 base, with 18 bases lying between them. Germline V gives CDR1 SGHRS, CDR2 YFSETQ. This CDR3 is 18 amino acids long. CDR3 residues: CASSRRAPDGSYNSPLHF. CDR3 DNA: TGCGCCAGCAGCAGGAGGGCCCCCGACGGGTCCTATAATTCACCCCTCCACTTT.

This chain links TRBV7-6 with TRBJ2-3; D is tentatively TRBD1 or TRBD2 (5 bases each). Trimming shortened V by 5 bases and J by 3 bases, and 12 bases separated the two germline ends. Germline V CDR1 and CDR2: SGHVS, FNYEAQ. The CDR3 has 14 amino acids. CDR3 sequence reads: CASSTGTFTDTQYF. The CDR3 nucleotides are TGTGCCAGCAGCACCGGGACCTTTACAGATACGCAGTATTTT.

The DNA for the CDR3 is TGTGCCAGCAGAGAGATCTACGAGCAGTACTTC. Amino acids: CASREIYEQYF. This sequence joins TRBV6-1 and TRBJ2-7; D unclear. Trimming removed 6 bases at V and 3 bases at J, with 6 bases between. This CDR3 contains 11 residues. CDR1 is MNHNS, CDR2 SASEGT, per germline.

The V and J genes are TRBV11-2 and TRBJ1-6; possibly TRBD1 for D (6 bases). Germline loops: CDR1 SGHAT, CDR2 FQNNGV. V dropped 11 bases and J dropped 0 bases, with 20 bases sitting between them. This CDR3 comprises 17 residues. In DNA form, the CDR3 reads TGTGCCTGCACCTTCAGACAGGCGAGCTCCTATAATTCACCCCTCCACTTT. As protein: CACTFRQASSYNSPLHF. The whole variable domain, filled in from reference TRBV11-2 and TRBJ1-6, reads EAGVAQSPRYKIIEKRQSVAFWCNPISGHATLYWYQQILGQGPKLLIQFQNNGVVDDSQLPKDRFSAERLKGVDSTLKIQPAKLEDSAVYLCACTFRQASSYNSPLHFGNGTRLTVT.

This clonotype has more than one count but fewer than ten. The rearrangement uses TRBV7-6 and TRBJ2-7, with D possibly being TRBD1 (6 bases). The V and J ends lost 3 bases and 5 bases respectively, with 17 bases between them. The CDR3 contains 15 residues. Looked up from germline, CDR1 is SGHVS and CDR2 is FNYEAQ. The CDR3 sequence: CASSFGLGAGHEQYF. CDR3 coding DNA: TGTGCCAGCAGCTTCGGGCTGGGGGCGGGCCACGAGCAGTACTTC.

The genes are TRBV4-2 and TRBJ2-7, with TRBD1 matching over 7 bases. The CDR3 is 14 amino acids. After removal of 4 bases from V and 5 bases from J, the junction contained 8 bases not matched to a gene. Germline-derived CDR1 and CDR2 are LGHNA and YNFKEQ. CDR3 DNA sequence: TGTGCCAGCAGCCCACGACAGGGTAGCCACGAGCAGTACTTC. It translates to CASSPRQGSHEQYF.

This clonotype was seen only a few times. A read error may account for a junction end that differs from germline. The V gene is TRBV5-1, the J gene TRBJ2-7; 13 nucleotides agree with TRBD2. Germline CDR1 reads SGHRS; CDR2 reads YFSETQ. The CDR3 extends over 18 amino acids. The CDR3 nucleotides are TGTGCCAGCAGCTTTGTCGTTGGACTAGCGGGAGTAGGCTACGAGCAGTACTTC. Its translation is CASSFVVGLAGVGYEQYF.